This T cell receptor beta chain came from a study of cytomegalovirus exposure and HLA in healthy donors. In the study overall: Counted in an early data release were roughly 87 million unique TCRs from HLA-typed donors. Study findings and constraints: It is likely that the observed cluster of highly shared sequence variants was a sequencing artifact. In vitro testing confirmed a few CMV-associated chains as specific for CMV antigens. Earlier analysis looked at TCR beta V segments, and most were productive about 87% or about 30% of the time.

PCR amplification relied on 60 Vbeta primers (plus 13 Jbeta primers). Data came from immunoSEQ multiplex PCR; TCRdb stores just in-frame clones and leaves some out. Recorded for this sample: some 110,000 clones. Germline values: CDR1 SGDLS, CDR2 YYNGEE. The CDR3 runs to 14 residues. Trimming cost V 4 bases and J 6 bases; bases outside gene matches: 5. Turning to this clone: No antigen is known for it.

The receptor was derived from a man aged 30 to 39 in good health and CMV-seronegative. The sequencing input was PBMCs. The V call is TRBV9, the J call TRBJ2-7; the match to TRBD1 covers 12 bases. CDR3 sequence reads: CASSLGQGATEQYF. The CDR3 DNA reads TGTGCCAGCAGCTTGGGACAGGGGGCAACCGAGCAGTACTTC.